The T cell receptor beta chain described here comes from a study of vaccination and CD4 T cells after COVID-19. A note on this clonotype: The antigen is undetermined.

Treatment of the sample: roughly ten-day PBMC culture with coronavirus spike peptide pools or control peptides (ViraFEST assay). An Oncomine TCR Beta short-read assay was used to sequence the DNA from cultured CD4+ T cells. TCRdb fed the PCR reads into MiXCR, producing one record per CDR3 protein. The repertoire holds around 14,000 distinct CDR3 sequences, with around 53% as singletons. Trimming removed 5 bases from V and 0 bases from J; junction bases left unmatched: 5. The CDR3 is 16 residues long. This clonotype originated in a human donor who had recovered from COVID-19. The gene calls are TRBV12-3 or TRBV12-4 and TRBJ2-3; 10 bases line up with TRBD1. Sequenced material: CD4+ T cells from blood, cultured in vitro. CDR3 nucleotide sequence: TGTGCCAGCAGTGCCGACAGGGGGCGCAGCACAGATACGCAGTATTTT. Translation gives CASSADRGRSTDTQYF.